Listed here are 31 T cell receptor beta chains from one sample, sequenced in a study of post-analysis software for immune sequencing data. Incorporated into the TCR beta cDNA libraries were unique molecular identifiers, which served to reduce PCR and sequencing biases. From the PCR reads, TCRdb called clonotypes with MiXCR, one entry per CDR3 protein. Of a few hundred thousand distinct CDR3 sequences listed, around 40% are singletons. Broader study findings: Four or five TRBV segments, TRBV5-6, TRBV5-1 and TRBV20-1 among them, were found more frequent in patients than controls.

Their target antigens are unknown. The sample comprised blood. The receptor set was obtained from a girl aged 10 to 17 with multiple sclerosis.

This clonotype was observed a single time. The rearrangement joins TRBV9 to TRBJ1-4, with 7 bases matching TRBD1. J lost 8 bases, V lost 4 bases, and 11 bases had no gene match. The length of the CDR3 is 15 residues. The germline CDR1 and CDR2 sequences are SGDLS and YYNGEE. The DNA of the CDR3 is TGTGCCAGCAGCCCTCGGGGGGACAGAAACGAAAAACTGTTTTTT. The encoded protein is CASSPRGDRNEKLFF.

This clonotype was found many times. The chain recombines TRBV3-1 with TRBJ2-1, with 7 bases that match TRBD2. The CDR3 sequence is 17 residues long. The germline V gene has CDR1 LGHDT and CDR2 YNNKEL (reference sequence). After removal of 1 base from V and 7 bases from J, the junction contained 13 bases not matched to a gene. The CDR3 nucleotides read TGTGCCAGCAGCCAAGGGAGGGGCGGGAGTGGGAGGAATGAGCAGTTCTTC. This encodes CASSQGRGGSGRNEQFF.

V usage is TRBV5-1 and J usage is TRBJ2-5; weak D call: TRBD2 (5 bases). The V gene's germline CDR1 is SGHRS and CDR2 YFSETQ. V was trimmed by 0 bases and J by 5 bases, leaving 17 bases between them. The CDR3 length is 16 residues. The CDR3 DNA reads as TGCGCCAGCAGCTTGGTTCCCTGGGCCAGCGGCGAGACCCAGTACTTC. This codes for CASSLVPWASGETQYF.

V gene TRBV12-3 or TRBV12-4 combines with J gene TRBJ2-7, with unresolved D. This CDR3 comprises 14 residues. Trimming took off 7 bases at V and 1 base at J, with 14 bases between the two ends. The CDR3 coding sequence is TGTGCCAGCACCACCACAGACGAATCCTACGAGCAGTACTTC. It specifies CASTTTDESYEQYF.

The chain has TRBV6-5 and TRBJ1-5, with 7 bases identical to TRBD1. This CDR3 comprises 15 residues. Germline CDR1 is MNHEY and CDR2 is SVGAGI. The ends lost 5 bases at V and 4 bases at J; junction bases unmatched: 8. CDR3 sequence reads: CASSLTGYGNQPQHF. CDR3 DNA: TGTGCCAGCAGTCTGACAGGGTACGGGAATCAGCCCCAGCATTTT.

The chain links TRBV6-4 to TRBJ2-3, with 12 bases fitting TRBD2. This CDR3 has 15 amino acids. Germline V gene lookup returns CDR1 MRHNA and CDR2 SNTAGT. The trim removed 3 bases at V and 6 bases at J, leaving 4 bases unmatched. For the CDR3, the DNA is TGTGCCAGCAGTGAAGGAACTAGCGGGAGGGATACGCAGTATTTT. Amino acid sequence: CASSEGTSGRDTQYF.

The gene calls are TRBV6-6 and TRBJ2-7; a weak D match, TRBD2 (6 bases). The J call may be mistaken, given a closer DNA end match to TRBJ2-5. The CDR3 is made up of 14 amino acids. In germline, CDR1 is MNHNY, CDR2 SVGAGI (reference sequence). The CDR3 sequence: CASSSGYSPGTQYF. In DNA form, the CDR3 reads TGTGCCAGCAGTAGCGGGTACAGTCCCGGGACCCAGTACTTC.

The J gene is TRBJ2-4, the V gene TRBV7-9; TRBD1 matches at 7 bases. Matching the DNA end better, TRBJ2-7 makes the J call doubtful. Germline-derived CDR1 and CDR2 are SEHNR and FQNEAQ (reference sequence). The CDR3 is 14 residues long. The CDR3: CASSLVGQTYEQYF. In nucleotides, the CDR3 is TGTGCCAGCAGCTTAGTGGGACAGACCTACGAGCAGTACTTC.

This clonotype has a handful of counts. The chain employs TRBV20-1 and TRBJ2-3, with D unresolved. The V and J ends lost 3 bases and 0 bases respectively, with 13 bases between them. The CDR3 contains 15 residues. Germline CDR1 and CDR2: DFQATT and SNEGSKA (reference sequence). The CDR3: CSASPGEGSTDTQYF. CDR3 coding DNA: TGCAGTGCTAGCCCGGGCGAAGGGAGCACAGATACGCAGTATTTT.

V usage is TRBV5-1 and J usage is TRBJ2-3, with 12 bases lining up with TRBD2. The CDR3 spans 16 residues. Unmatched junction bases numbered 7, after V lost 5 bases and J lost 3 bases. From germline, CDR1 is SGHRS and CDR2 YFSETQ. The CDR3 reads CASRPLAGGPTDTQYF. CDR3 DNA: TGCGCCAGCAGGCCCCTAGCGGGAGGGCCGACAGATACGCAGTATTTT. Supplemented by reference TRBV5-1 and TRBJ2-3, the full variable domain reads KAGVTQTPRYLIKTRGQQVTLSCSPISGHRSVSWYQQTPGQGLQFLFEYFSETQRNKGNFPGRFSGRQFSNSRSEMNVSTLELGDSALYLCASRPLAGGPTDTQYFGPGTRLTVL.

The chain carries TRBV20-1 and TRBJ2-7; weak D call: TRBD2 (6 bases). The CDR3 contains 13 residues. V was shortened by 2 bases and J by 4 bases, with 12 bases between the two germline ends. Germline loops: CDR1 DFQATT, CDR2 SNEGSKA (reference sequence). CDR3 sequence: CSARLGGVYEQYF. The CDR3 region has the DNA TGCAGTGCTAGACTAGGAGGGGTTTACGAGCAGTACTTC.

The chain employs TRBV4-2 and TRBJ2-3; 10 bases line up with TRBD2. The CDR3 runs to 16 residues. V dropped 0 bases and J dropped 11; count of bases not matched to a gene: 11. Germline V gene data show CDR1 as LGHNA and CDR2 as YNFKEQ. The CDR3 bases are TGTGCCAGCAGCCAAGATGGGATTGGGACTAGCGATGAGCAGTATTTT. Its protein is CASSQDGIGTSDEQYF.

This clonotype has only a few counts. V usage is TRBV28 and J usage is TRBJ2-3; 7 bases are shared with TRBD2. Looked up from germline, CDR1 is MDHEN and CDR2 is SYDVKM. The CDR3 covers 15 residues. J lost 1 base, V lost 1 base, and 2 bases had no gene match. For the CDR3, the DNA is TGTGCCAGCAGTTTATTTGGGGGGGGCACAGATACGCAGTATTTT. It specifies CASSLFGGGTDTQYF.

The V and J genes are TRBV4-1 and TRBJ2-7; 8 bases are shared with TRBD1. The trim removed 1 base at V and 2 bases at J, leaving 7 bases unmatched. Germline CDR1 and CDR2: MGHRA and YSYEKL. The CDR3 loop spans 16 amino acids. CDR3 in DNA: TGCGCCAGCAGCCAAGGACGGACAGGGCTCCCCTACGAGCAGTACTTC. This translates into CASSQGRTGLPYEQYF.

This chain uses TRBV9 with TRBJ1-2, with 7 positions matching TRBD1. Losses at the gene ends were 7 bases for V and 6 bases for J; bases not matched to a gene: 9. The CDR3 loop spans 13 amino acids. Germline CDR1 reads SGDLS; CDR2 reads YYNGEE. CDR3 region: CASAQGGADGYTF. CDR3 DNA sequence: TGTGCCAGCGCCCAGGGGGGGGCTGATGGCTACACCTTC.

V is TRBV6-4 and J is TRBJ2-3, with D possibly TRBD2 on 6 matching bases. Germline V gene sequence: CDR1 MRHNA, CDR2 SNTAGT. The CDR3 consists of 13 residues. Trimming stripped 8 bases from V and 2 bases from J, with 11 bases between. The CDR3 loop is CASSAGFTDTQYF. Written as DNA, the CDR3 is TGTGCCAGCTCGGCGGGGTTCACAGATACGCAGTATTTT.

This clonotype came up a few times. The genes are TRBV15 and TRBJ2-1, with D tentatively TRBD2 (6 bases). CDR3 length: 18 residues. The V end was cut by 0 bases, the J end by 0 bases, with 15 bases between. Germline loops: CDR1 LNHNV, CDR2 YYDKDF (reference sequence). This chain's CDR3 is CATSRDLSNGGSYNEQFF. DNA for the CDR3: TGTGCCACCAGCAGAGATTTGTCCAACGGGGGCTCCTACAATGAGCAGTTCTTC.

The rearrangement joins TRBV7-2 to TRBJ2-5; D possibly corresponds to TRBD2 (5 bases). Matching the DNA end better, TRBJ2-7 makes the J call doubtful. This CDR3 has 17 amino acids. CDR1 SGHTA and CDR2 FQGNSA come from the germline V gene. The CDR3, as DNA: TGTGCCAGCAGCCGGGGAACGGGCGGCGGACCCCACTACGAGCAGTACTTC. As protein: CASSRGTGGGPHYEQYF.

The count of this clonotype is one. The V call is TRBV20-1, the J call TRBJ2-1; D might be TRBD2 (7 bases). The CDR3 has 17 amino acids. Trimming removed 3 bases from V and 2 bases from J, with 20 bases in between. The germline V gene has CDR1 DFQATT and CDR2 SNEGSKA (reference sequence). The CDR3 spells CSASGAGAGTPYNEQFF. For the CDR3, the DNA is TGCAGTGCTAGCGGCGCGGGGGCGGGTACCCCCTACAATGAGCAGTTCTTC.

This clonotype was observed a few times. This chain links TRBV7-2 with TRBJ2-7; D is undetermined. The germline V and J ends were trimmed by 1 base and 1 base, with 8 bases remaining between them. This CDR3 comprises 14 residues. Germline V CDR1 and CDR2: SGHTA, FQGNSA. DNA of the CDR3: TGTGCCAGCAGCTTAGGCAGGCTTTCCTACGAGCAGTACTTC. Its protein is CASSLGRLSYEQYF.

On this clonotype: This could be a read error, since a much larger clone is one nucleotide away. This sequence joins TRBV6-1 and TRBJ1-2; TRBD1 might be the D (6 bases). The ends were cut back, 5 bases at V and 5 bases at J, with 21 bases in the middle. The germline V gene has CDR1 MNHNS and CDR2 SASEGT. The CDR3 is made up of 16 amino acids. CDR3 residues: CASSTQPKDSSYGYTF. The CDR3 DNA sequence: TGTGCCAGCAGTACCCAACCTAAGGACAGTTCTTATGGCTACACCTTC.

The genes are TRBV6-6 and TRBJ2-1; 8 bases align to TRBD1. CDR3 length equals 16 residues. Germline CDR1 reads MNHNY; CDR2 reads SVGAGI (reference sequence). V shed 5 bases, J shed 7 bases, and the junction held 13 bases outside the gene matches. The CDR3 nucleotides read TGTGCCAGCAGTCTCACTGTCGGACAGGGAAGTAATGAGCAGTTCTTC. This sequence encodes CASSLTVGQGSNEQFF.

The CDR3 region is CASTLRMSERRETQYF. CDR3 coding DNA: TGTGCCAGCACCTTAAGAATGAGCGAGAGGAGGGAGACCCAGTACTTC. V usage is TRBV27 and J usage is TRBJ2-5, with D perhaps TRBD2 (5 bases). Germline CDR1 reads MNHEY; CDR2 reads SMNVEV (reference sequence). The V end was cut by 7 bases, the J end by 5 bases, with 23 bases between. CDR3 length: 16 residues.

This sequence joins TRBV5-1 and TRBJ2-1; TRBD1 might be the D (6 bases). This CDR3 contains 15 residues. Trimming left V 0 bases short and J 7 bases short, with 14 bases between. Looked up from germline, CDR1 is SGHRS and CDR2 is YFSETQ. The CDR3 coding sequence is TGCGCCAGCAGCTTGGGGGACACCCAGAGAAATGAGCAGTTCTTC. Amino acid sequence: CASSLGDTQRNEQFF.

This clonotype was found a few times. V gene TRBV20-1 combines with J gene TRBJ1-5; tentatively, D is TRBD1 (6 bases). The CDR3 runs to 13 residues. Germline lookup yields CDR1 DFQATT and CDR2 SNEGSKA (reference sequence). V was cut by 3 bases and J by 7 bases, with 13 bases left in between. As DNA, the CDR3 is TGCAGTGCTAGTGGACAGCCAGGGCAGCCCCAGCATTTT. Translating it yields CSASGQPGQPQHF.

This rearrangement joins TRBV29-1 to TRBJ2-3; 10 bases map to TRBD2. With V trimmed by 7 bases and J by 5 bases, 9 bases remained unmatched. The CDR3 is 14 residues long. CDR1 SQVTM and CDR2 ANQGSEA come from the germline V gene. Here the CDR3 DNA reads TGCAGCGCCGGAGCGGGAGGGCCAGGAGATACGCAGTATTTT. Translating it yields CSAGAGGPGDTQYF.

The J gene is TRBJ1-1, the V gene TRBV18, with D unclear. Germline V CDR1 and CDR2: KGHSH, LQKENI. This CDR3 is 14 amino acids long. The germline V and J ends were trimmed by 4 bases and 8 bases, with 17 bases remaining between them. The CDR3 region has the DNA TGTGCCAGCTCACGACGGACCGTAGGTCTGGAAGCTTTCTTT. Residues: CASSRRTVGLEAFF.

The V and J genes are TRBV29-1 and TRBJ1-2, with D hard to call. This CDR3 is built from 14 residues. Germline lookup yields CDR1 SQVTM and CDR2 ANQGSEA. V gave up 4 bases and J gave up 2 bases, with 14 bases separating them. The CDR3 loop is CSVGVNWANYGYTF. CDR3 sequence (DNA): TGCAGCGTTGGGGTCAACTGGGCCAACTATGGCTACACCTTC. Complete variable domain (other parts from reference TRBV29-1 and TRBJ1-2): SAVISQKPSRDICQRGTSLTIQCQVDSQVTMMFWYRQQPGQSLTLIATANQGSEATYESGFVIDKFPISRPNLTFSTLTVSNMSPEDSSIYLCSVGVNWANYGYTFGSGTRLTVV.

The chain employs TRBV20-1 and TRBJ2-7; 8 bases fit TRBD2. The CDR3 totals 16 residues. Per the germline V gene, CDR1 is DFQATT and CDR2 is SNEGSKA (reference sequence). The V and J ends lost 3 bases and 5 bases, in that order; junction bases with no gene match: 15. CDR3 residues: CSASPQTTWREDEQYF. The CDR3 DNA follows: TGCAGTGCTAGCCCGCAAACCACATGGCGGGAGGACGAGCAGTACTTC.

This clonotype appeared a single time. V usage is TRBV28 and J usage is TRBJ1-2; D unclear. Germline V gene sequence: CDR1 MDHEN, CDR2 SYDVKM. The CDR3 is made up of 14 amino acids. The V and J ends lost 3 bases and 3 bases respectively, with 11 bases between them. Here the CDR3 reads CASSFLGGDYGYTF. In nucleotides, the CDR3 is TGTGCCAGCAGTTTCTTGGGCGGAGACTATGGCTACACCTTC.

The sample holds a few counts of this clonotype. V gene TRBV12-3 or TRBV12-4 combines with J gene TRBJ1-6; D uncertain. The CDR3 loop spans 14 amino acids. V was clipped by 3 bases and J by 6 bases, with 9 bases between them. CDR3 sequence: CASSFGVSNSPLHF. The CDR3 bases are TGTGCCAGCAGTTTTGGGGTTTCTAATTCACCCCTCCACTTT.